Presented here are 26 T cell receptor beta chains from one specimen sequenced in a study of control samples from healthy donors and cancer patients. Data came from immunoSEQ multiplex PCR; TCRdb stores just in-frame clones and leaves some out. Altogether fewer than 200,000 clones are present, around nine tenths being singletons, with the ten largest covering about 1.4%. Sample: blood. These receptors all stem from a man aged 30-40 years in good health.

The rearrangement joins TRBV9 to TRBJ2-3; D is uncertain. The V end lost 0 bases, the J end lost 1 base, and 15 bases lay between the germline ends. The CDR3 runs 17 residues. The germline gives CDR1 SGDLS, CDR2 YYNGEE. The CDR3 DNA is TGTGCCAGCAGCGTAGGTCCCAACCGCTATGGCACAGATACGCAGTATTTT. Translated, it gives CASSVGPNRYGTDTQYF.

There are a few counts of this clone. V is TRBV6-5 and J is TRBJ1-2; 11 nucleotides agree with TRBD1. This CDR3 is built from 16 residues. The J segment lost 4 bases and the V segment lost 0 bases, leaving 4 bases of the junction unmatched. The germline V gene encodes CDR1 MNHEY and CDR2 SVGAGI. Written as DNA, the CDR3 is TGTGCCAGCAGTTACTCTCGGACAGGGGGCGGCTATGGCTACACCTTC. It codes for CASSYSRTGGGYGYTF.

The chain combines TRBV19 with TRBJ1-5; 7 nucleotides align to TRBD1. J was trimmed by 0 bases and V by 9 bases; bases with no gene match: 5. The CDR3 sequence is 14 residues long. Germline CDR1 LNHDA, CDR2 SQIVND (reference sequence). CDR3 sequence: CASRGIYSNQPQHF. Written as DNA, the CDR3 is TGTGCCAGCAGGGGGATTTATAGCAATCAGCCCCAGCATTTT.

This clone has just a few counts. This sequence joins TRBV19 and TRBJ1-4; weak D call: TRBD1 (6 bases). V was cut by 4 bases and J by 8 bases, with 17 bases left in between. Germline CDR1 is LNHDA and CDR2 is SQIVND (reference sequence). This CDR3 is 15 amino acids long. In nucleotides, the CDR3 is TGTGCCAGTAGTAACGGGGTCAGGGGAGGGGAAAAACTGTTTTTT. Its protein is CASSNGVRGGEKLFF.

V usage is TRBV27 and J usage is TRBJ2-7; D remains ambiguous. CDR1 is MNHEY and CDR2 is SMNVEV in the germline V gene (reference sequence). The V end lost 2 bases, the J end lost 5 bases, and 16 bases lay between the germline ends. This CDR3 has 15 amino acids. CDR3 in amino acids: CASSLSRSAVDEQYF. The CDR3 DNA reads TGTGCCAGCAGTTTAAGTAGGTCGGCTGTCGACGAGCAGTACTTC.

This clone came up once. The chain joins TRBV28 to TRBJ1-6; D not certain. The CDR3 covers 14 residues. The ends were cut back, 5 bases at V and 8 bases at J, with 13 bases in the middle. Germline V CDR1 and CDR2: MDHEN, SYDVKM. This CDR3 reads CASSPLTLYSPLHF. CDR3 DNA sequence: TGTGCCAGCAGTCCTTTGACACTATATTCACCCCTCCACTTT.

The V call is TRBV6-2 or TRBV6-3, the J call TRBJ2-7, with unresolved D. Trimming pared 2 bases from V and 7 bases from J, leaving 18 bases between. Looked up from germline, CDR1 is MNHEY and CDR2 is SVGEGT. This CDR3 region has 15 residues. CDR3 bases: TGTGCCAGCAGTTACGGGTCTTCCTCCTCGAGTGAGCAGTACTTC. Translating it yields CASSYGSSSSSEQYF.

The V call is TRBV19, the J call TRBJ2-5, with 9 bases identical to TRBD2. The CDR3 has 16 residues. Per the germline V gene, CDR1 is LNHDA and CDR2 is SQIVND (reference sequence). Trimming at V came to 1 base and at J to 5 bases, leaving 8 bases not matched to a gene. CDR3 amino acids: CASSIAGLAPRETQYF. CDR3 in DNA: TGTGCCAGTAGTATAGCCGGACTAGCGCCTAGGGAGACCCAGTACTTC.

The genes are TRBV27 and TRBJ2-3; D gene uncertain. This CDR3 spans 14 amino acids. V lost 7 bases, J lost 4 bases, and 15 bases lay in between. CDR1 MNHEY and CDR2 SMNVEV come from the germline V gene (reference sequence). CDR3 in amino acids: CASKSPMGPDTQYF. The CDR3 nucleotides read TGTGCCAGCAAAAGTCCAATGGGCCCAGATACGCAGTATTTT.

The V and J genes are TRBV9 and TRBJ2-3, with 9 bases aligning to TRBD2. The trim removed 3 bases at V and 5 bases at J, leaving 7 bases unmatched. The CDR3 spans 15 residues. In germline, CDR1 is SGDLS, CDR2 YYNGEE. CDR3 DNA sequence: TGTGCCAGCAGCGGAGTGACTAGCGGAGTAGATACGCAGTATTTT. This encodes CASSGVTSGVDTQYF.

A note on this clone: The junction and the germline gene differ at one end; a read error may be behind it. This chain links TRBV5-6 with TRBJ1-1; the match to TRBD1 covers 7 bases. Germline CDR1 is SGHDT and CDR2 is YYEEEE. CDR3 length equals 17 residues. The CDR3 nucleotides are TGTGTCAGCAGCTTTGGATTAAGGGGGCGCGGGGACACTGAAGCTTTCTTT. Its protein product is CVSSFGLRGRGDTEAFF.

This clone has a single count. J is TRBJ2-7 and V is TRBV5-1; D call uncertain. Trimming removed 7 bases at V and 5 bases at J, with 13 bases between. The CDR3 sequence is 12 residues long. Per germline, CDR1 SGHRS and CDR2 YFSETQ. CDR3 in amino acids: CASRGRTDEQYF. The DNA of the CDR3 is TGCGCCAGCCGAGGCCGGACGGACGAGCAGTACTTC. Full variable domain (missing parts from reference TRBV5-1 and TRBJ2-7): KAGVTQTPRYLIKTRGQQVTLSCSPISGHRSVSWYQQTPGQGLQFLFEYFSETQRNKGNFPGRFSGRQFSNSRSEMNVSTLELGDSALYLCASRGRTDEQYFGPGTRLTVT.

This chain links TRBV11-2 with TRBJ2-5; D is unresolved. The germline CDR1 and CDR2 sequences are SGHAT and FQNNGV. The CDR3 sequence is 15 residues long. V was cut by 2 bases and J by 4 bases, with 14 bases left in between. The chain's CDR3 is CASSLLAARGETQYF. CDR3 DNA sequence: TGTGCCAGCAGCTTACTTGCTGCTAGAGGAGAGACCCAGTACTTC.

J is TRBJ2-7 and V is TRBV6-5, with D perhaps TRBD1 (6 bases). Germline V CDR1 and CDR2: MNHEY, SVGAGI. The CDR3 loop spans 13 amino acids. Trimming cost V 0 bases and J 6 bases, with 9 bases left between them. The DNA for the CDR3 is TGTGCCAGCAGTTACTCTACAGGGTCCGAGCAGTACTTC. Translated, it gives CASSYSTGSEQYF.

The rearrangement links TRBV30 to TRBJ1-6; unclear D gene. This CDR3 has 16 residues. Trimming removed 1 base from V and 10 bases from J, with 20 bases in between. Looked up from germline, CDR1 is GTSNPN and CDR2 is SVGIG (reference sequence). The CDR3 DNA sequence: TGTGCCTGGAGTGGGTCACGAACGGGGAAAGACTCACCCCTCCACTTT. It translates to CAWSGSRTGKDSPLHF.

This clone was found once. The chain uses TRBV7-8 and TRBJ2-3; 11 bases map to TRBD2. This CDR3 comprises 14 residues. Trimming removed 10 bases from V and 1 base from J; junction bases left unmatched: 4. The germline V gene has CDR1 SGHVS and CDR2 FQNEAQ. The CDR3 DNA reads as TGTGCCACACTAGCGGGAGATGGCACAGATACGCAGTATTTT. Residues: CATLAGDGTDTQYF.

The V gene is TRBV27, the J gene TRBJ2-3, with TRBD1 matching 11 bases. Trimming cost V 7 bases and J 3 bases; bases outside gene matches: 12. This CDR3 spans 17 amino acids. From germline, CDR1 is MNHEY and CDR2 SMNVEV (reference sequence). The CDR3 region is CASTPRTGGMGTDTQYF. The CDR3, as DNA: TGTGCCAGCACCCCGCGGACAGGGGGCATGGGGACAGATACGCAGTATTTT.

The DNA of the CDR3 is TGCGCCAGCAGAGGGGCCCCTAACTATGGCTACACCTTC. It is translated as CASRGAPNYGYTF. The rearrangement joins TRBV4-1 to TRBJ1-2; possibly TRBD1 for D (5 bases). The CDR3 length is 13 residues. CDR1 MGHRA and CDR2 YSYEKL come from the germline V gene. V lost 6 bases, J lost 0 bases, and 8 bases lay in between.

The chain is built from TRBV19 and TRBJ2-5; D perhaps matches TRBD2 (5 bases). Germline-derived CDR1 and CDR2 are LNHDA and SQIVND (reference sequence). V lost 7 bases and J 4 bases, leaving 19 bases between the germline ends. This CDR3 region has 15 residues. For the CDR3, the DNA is TGTGCCAGTACGGACGGCGGTTTGGGGAGAGAGACCCAGTACTTC. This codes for CASTDGGLGRETQYF.

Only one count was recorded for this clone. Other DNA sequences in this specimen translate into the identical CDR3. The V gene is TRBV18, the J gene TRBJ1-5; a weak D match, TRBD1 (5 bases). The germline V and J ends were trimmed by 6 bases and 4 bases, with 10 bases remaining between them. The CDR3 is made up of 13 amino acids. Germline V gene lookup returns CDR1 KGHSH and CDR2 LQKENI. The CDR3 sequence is CASSRGENQPQHF. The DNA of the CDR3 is TGTGCCAGCTCCAGAGGGGAGAATCAGCCCCAGCATTTT.

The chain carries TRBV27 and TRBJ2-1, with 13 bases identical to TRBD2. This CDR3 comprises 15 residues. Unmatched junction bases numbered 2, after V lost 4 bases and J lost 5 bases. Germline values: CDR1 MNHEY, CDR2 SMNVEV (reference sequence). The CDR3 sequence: CASSSGTSGNNEQFF. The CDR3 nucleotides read TGTGCCAGCAGTTCCGGGACTAGCGGGAACAATGAGCAGTTCTTC.

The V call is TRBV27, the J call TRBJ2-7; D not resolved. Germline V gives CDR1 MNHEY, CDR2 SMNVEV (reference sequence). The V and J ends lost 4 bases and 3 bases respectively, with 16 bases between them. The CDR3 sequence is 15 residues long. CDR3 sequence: CASSSPINNNYEQYF. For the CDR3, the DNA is TGTGCCAGCAGTTCCCCTATCAATAACAACTACGAGCAGTACTTC.

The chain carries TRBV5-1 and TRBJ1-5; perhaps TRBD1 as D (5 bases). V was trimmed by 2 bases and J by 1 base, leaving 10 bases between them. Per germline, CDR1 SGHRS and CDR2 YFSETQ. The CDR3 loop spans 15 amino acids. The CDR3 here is CASSFDGGSNQPQHF. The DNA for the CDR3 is TGCGCCAGCAGCTTCGACGGGGGGAGCAATCAGCCCCAGCATTTT.

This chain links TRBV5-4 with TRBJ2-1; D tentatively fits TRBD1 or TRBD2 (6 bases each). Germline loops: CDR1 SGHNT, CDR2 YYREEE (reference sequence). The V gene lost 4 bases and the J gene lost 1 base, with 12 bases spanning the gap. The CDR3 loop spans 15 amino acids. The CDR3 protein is CASSPRGGSYNEQFF. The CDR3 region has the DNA TGTGCCAGCAGCCCCAGAGGGGGGTCCTACAATGAGCAGTTCTTC.

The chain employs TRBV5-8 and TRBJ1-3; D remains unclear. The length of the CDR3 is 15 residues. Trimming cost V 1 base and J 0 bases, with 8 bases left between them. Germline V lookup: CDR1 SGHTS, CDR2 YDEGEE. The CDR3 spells CASSLRVSSGNTIYF. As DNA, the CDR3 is TGTGCCAGCAGCTTGCGTGTTTCCTCTGGAAACACCATATATTTT.

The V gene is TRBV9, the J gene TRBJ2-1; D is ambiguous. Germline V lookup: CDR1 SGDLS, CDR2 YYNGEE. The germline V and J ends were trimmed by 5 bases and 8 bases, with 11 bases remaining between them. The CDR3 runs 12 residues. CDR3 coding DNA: TGTGCCAGCAGGGACCCTAGGTATGAGCAGTTCTTC. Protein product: CASRDPRYEQFF.